A selection of T cell receptor beta chains follows, all from one sample in a study of blood T cell repertoires in COVID-19. The assay was immunoSEQ multiplex PCR, and TCRdb's table has in-frame clones only and misses some. The sample holds over 95,000 clones, roughly 89% seen once. What was sequenced was peripheral blood. These receptors were collected from a man between 65 and 85 years old with active or convalescent COVID-19. The CDR3 runs from the conserved cysteine through the conserved F or W. Each record gives: V gene, D gene, J gene, clone size, CDR3 protein, CDR3 DNA. A D gene is named only where the DNA matches it firmly. Clone size, where shown, is once, few, many, or a class for clones that have expanded.

>TRBV9|TRBD1|TRBJ1-2|NA
CASSVDTSDRFYGYTF
TGTGCCAGCAGCGTAGACACCTCGGACAGGTTTTATGGCTACACCTTC
>TRBV19|NA|TRBJ1-1|NA
CASSPGNLGNTEAFF
TGTGCCAGTAGCCCCGGGAACCTAGGGAACACTGAAGCTTTCTTT
>TRBV6-5|TRBD1|TRBJ2-5|NA
CASSRQGFLETQYF
TGTGCCAGCAGCCGACAGGGCTTTTTAGAGACCCAGTACTTC
>TRBV7-6|TRBD2|TRBJ2-3|NA
CASSFLAGGVGSSSTDTQYF
TGTGCCAGCAGCTTCCTAGCGGGGGGGGTGGGCTCTTCTAGCACAGATACGCAGTATTTT
>TRBV5-3|NA|TRBJ1-1|few
CARSLGGHLPRYTEAFF
TGTGCCAGAAGCTTGGGGGGACACCTCCCGAGGTACACTGAAGCTTTCTTT
>TRBV5-4|NA|TRBJ1-2|NA
CASSGGGFINYGYTF
TGTGCCAGCAGCGGGGGGGGGTTTATTAACTATGGCTACACCTTC
>TRBV4-2|NA|TRBJ2-6|NA
CASSQDAVSSGANVLTF
TGTGCCAGCAGCCAAGATGCGGTTAGCTCTGGGGCCAACGTCCTGACTTTC
>TRBV19|TRBD1|TRBJ1-2|NA
CASSYRGNSYGVYGYTF
TGTGCCAGTAGCTACAGGGGTAACTCCTATGGGGTTTATGGCTACACCTTC
>TRBV7-3|NA|TRBJ1-2|NA
CASSPQGTKDGYTF
TGTGCCAGCAGCCCACAGGGAACCAAGGATGGCTACACCTTC
>TRBV3-1/TRBV3-2|TRBD1|TRBJ1-3|NA
CASSQTRGQGWGNTIYF
TGTGCCAGCAGCCAAACGAGGGGACAGGGATGGGGAAACACCATATATTTT
>TRBV6-9|NA|TRBJ1-1|NA
CASSYPAQERMNTEAFF
TGTGCCAGCAGTTATCCAGCCCAGGAACGCATGAACACTGAAGCTTTCTTT
>TRBV7-9|TRBD2|TRBJ2-7|NA
CASSLGEGAYEQYF
TGTGCCAGCAGCTTAGGGGAGGGAGCCTACGAGCAGTACTTC
>TRBV7-2|TRBD1|TRBJ1-2|NA
CASSYSSDRAGYTF
TGTGCCAGCAGCTACTCAAGCGACAGGGCTGGCTACACCTTC
>TRBV27|TRBD1|TRBJ1-5|NA
CASSSWTGQPNQPQHF
TGTGCCAGCAGTTCCTGGACAGGCCAACCTAATCAGCCCCAGCATTTT
>TRBV18|TRBD1|TRBJ2-2|NA
CASSRGQGADTGELFF
TGTGCCAGCTCAAGGGGACAGGGTGCGGACACCGGGGAGCTGTTTTTT
>TRBV2|NA|TRBJ1-5|few
CASSRQVPSNQPQHF
TGTGCCAGCAGCCGACAGGTTCCATCCAATCAGCCCCAGCATTTT
>TRBV6-5|NA|TRBJ1-2|NA
CASSSDRFYGYTF
TGTGCCAGCAGTTCCGACAGGTTCTATGGCTACACCTTC
>TRBV7-9|TRBD1|TRBJ1-2|NA
CASSLDRGRDGYTF
TGTGCCAGCAGCCTTGACAGGGGGCGGGATGGCTACACCTTC
>TRBV3-1/TRBV3-2|NA|TRBJ1-3|NA
CASSQVRQLWRNTIYF
TGTGCCAGCAGCCAAGTAAGACAGCTCTGGAGAAACACCATATATTTT